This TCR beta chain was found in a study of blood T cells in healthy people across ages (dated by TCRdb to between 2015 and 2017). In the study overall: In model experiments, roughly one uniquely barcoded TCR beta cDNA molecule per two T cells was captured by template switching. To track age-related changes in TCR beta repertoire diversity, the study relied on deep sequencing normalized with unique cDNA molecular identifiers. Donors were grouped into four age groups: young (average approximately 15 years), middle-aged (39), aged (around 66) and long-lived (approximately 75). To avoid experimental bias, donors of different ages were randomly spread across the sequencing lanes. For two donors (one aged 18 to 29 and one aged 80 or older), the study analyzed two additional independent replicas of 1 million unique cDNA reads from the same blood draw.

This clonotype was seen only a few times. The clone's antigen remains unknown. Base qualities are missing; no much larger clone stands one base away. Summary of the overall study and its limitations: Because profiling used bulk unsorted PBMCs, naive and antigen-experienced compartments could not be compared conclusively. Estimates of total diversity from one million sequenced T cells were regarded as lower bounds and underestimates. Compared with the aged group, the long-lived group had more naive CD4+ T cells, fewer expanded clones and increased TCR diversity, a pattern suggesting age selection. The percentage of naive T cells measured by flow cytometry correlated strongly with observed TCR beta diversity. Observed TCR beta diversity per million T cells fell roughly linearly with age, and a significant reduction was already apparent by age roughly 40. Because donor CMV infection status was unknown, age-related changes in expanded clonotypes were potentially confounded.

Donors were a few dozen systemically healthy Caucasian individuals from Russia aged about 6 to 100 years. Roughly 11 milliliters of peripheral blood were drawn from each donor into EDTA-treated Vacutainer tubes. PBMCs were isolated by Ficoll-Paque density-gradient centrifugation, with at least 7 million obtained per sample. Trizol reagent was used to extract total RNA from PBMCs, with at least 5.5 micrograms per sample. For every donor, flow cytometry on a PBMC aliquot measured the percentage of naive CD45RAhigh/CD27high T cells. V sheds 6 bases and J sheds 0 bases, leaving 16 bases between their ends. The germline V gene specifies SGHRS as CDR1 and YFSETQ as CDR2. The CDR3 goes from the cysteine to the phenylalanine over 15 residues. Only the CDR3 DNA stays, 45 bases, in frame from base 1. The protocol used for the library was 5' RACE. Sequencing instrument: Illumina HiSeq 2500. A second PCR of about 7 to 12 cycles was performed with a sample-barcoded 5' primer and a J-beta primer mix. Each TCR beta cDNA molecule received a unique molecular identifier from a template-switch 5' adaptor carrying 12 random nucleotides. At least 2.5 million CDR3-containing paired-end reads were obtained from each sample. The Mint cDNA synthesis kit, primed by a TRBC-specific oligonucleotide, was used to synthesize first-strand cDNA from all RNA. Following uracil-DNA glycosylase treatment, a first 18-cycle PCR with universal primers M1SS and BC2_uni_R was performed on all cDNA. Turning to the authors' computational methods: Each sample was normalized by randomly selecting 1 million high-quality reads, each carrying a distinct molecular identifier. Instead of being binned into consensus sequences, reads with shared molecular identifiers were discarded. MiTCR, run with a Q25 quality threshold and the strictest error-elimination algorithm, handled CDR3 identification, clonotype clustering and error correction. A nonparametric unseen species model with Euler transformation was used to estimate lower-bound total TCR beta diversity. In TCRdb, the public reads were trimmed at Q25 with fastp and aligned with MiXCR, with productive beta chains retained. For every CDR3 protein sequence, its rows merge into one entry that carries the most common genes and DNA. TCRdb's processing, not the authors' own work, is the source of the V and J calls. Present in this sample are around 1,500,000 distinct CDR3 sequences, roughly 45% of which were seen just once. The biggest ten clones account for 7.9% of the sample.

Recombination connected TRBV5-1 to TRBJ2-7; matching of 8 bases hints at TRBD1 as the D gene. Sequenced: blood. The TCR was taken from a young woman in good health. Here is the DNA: TGCGCCAGCAAAGAGCGGGACAGGAGCTCCTACGAGCAGTACTTC. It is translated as CASKERDRSSYEQYF.